What follows are 28 T cell receptor beta chains derived from one specimen sequenced in a study of T cell responses to AZD1222 COVID-19 vaccine. Method: immunoSEQ multiplex PCR; TCRdb's copy keeps in-frame clones and lacks some. This table has 140,000 or so clones, around 92% appearing once. Sequenced material: peripheral blood, taken on day 0 of AZD1222 vaccination. The source of these receptors is an adult in good health.

This clone was counted once. The J gene is TRBJ1-1, the V gene TRBV7-9, with D possibly TRBD1 on 5 matching bases. V shed 5 bases and J shed 5 bases, with 15 bases lying between them. This CDR3 has 14 residues. Per germline, CDR1 SEHNR and CDR2 FQNEAQ (reference sequence). The DNA for the CDR3 is TGTGCCAGCAGCCCCTCGGGGCTGGGGACTGAAGCTTTCTTT. Its protein product is CASSPSGLGTEAFF.

This chain connects TRBV5-1 to TRBJ2-3, with D perhaps TRBD1 (6 bases). V dropped 4 bases and J dropped 2 bases, with 14 bases sitting between them. CDR1 and CDR2 (germline): SGHRS, YFSETQ. The CDR3 covers 15 residues. The CDR3 sequence is CASSPRGVNTDTQYF. The CDR3, as DNA: TGCGCCAGCAGCCCCAGGGGAGTGAACACAGATACGCAGTATTTT.

This clone appeared a single time. This chain connects TRBV5-4 to TRBJ2-1; D ambiguous. With 0 bases removed from V and 6 bases from J, the gap between germline ends came to 7 bases. This CDR3 is 13 amino acids long. CDR1 is SGHNT, CDR2 YYREEE, per germline (reference sequence). Here the CDR3 DNA reads TGTGCCAGCAGCTTGGTTGCACGCAATGAGCAGTTCTTC. This encodes CASSLVARNEQFF.

This clone was seen repeatedly, ten times or more. V and J are TRBV2 and TRBJ1-6, with no clear D. This CDR3 spans 11 amino acids. V was trimmed by 8 bases and J by 18 bases, leaving 17 bases between them. Germline values: CDR1 SNHLY, CDR2 FYNNEI. CDR3 sequence (DNA): TGTGCCAGCTGGCGTTCTGGACCCGCCCACTTT. This gives the protein CASWRSGPAHF.

The rearrangement joins TRBV2 to TRBJ2-2; D unresolved. The CDR3 is made up of 15 amino acids. Trimming took off 6 bases at V and 4 bases at J, with 15 bases between the two ends. Germline V gene lookup returns CDR1 SNHLY and CDR2 FYNNEI. The CDR3 here is CASSLQPDSTGELFF. Written as DNA, the CDR3 is TGTGCCAGCAGCCTCCAACCCGATAGCACCGGGGAGCTGTTTTTT.

The chain carries TRBV19 and TRBJ1-1; D gene uncertain. With 3 bases removed from V and 4 bases from J, the gap between germline ends came to 9 bases. The germline V gene encodes CDR1 LNHDA and CDR2 SQIVND (reference sequence). The CDR3 covers 13 residues. The CDR3 coding sequence is TGTGCCAGTAGTATCAGCGGATCCACTGAAGCTTTCTTT. Translating gives CASSISGSTEAFF.

The genes are TRBV20-1 and TRBJ2-3; D remains ambiguous. The V and J ends lost 8 bases and 8 bases respectively, with 11 bases between them. The CDR3 length is 10 residues. Germline V lookup: CDR1 DFQATT, CDR2 SNEGSKA (reference sequence). CDR3 residues: CSTRVGTQYF. CDR3 coding DNA: TGCAGTACCCGGGTGGGTACGCAGTATTTT.

CDR3: CASSPDWTSGGPPNEQFF. The DNA for the CDR3 is TGTGCCAGCAGCCCGGACTGGACTAGCGGGGGCCCCCCCAATGAGCAGTTCTTC. V and J are TRBV11-3 and TRBJ2-1; 13 nucleotides align to TRBD2. The CDR3 has 18 residues. V lost 5 bases, J lost 6 bases, and 13 bases stayed unmatched. Germline-derived CDR1 and CDR2 are SGHNT and YENEEA.

The V and J genes are TRBV3-1 (or the pseudogene TRBV3-2) and TRBJ1-1; D gene ambiguous. The germline gives CDR1 LGHDT, CDR2 YNNKEL (reference sequence). The CDR3 extends over 11 amino acids. V lost 4 bases and J 7 bases, leaving 7 bases between the germline ends. CDR3 DNA: TGTGCCAGCAGCCTTAGAGGTGAAGCTTTCTTT. It specifies CASSLRGEAFF.

The chain joins TRBV5-1 to TRBJ1-2; 8 positions match TRBD1. There are 15 residues in the CDR3. Germline V lookup: CDR1 SGHRS, CDR2 YFSETQ. The junction had 11 bases not matched to a gene; V was cut back by 3 bases and J by 7 bases. The CDR3 region has the DNA TGCGCCAGCAGCTCACGAGGACAGGGATCGCCTGGCTACACCTTC. Its protein is CASSSRGQGSPGYTF.

V is TRBV5-1 and J is TRBJ1-2; D call uncertain. V lost 0 bases, J lost 3 bases, and 9 bases lay in between. Germline CDR1 SGHRS, CDR2 YFSETQ. The CDR3 is made up of 14 amino acids. The CDR3 nucleotides are TGCGCCAGCAGCTTGGACCCAGATTACTATGGCTACACCTTC. Residues: CASSLDPDYYGYTF.

The chain has TRBV3-1 (or the pseudogene TRBV3-2) and TRBJ1-5, with D unresolved. Looked up from germline, CDR1 is LGHDT and CDR2 is YNNKEL (reference sequence). V dropped 4 bases and J dropped 6 bases, with 13 bases sitting between them. The CDR3 loop spans 14 amino acids. In nucleotides, the CDR3 is TGTGCCAGCAGCCCCAGCGGGCAAGGTCAGCCCCAGCATTTT. The encoded protein is CASSPSGQGQPQHF.

V is TRBV19 and J is TRBJ1-2, with D maybe TRBD1 (5 bases). The germline V gene encodes CDR1 LNHDA and CDR2 SQIVND (reference sequence). This CDR3 is 14 amino acids long. V was pared by 5 bases and J by 3 bases, with 13 bases between. This CDR3 reads CASSQPGRDYGYTF. CDR3 nucleotides: TGTGCCAGTAGTCAGCCGGGACGGGACTATGGCTACACCTTC.

The sample holds a few counts of this clone. This chain links TRBV5-1 with TRBJ1-2, with D possibly being TRBD1 (6 bases). V was pared by 0 bases and J by 4 bases, with 13 bases between. The germline V gene has CDR1 SGHRS and CDR2 YFSETQ. The CDR3 sequence is 15 residues long. The CDR3 region has the DNA TGCGCCAGCAGCTTGGAGGGGGGCGCGGGCTATGGCTACACCTTC. This encodes CASSLEGGAGYGYTF.

The chain is built from TRBV10-3 and TRBJ1-1; TRBD1 is a possible D gene (5 bases). The germline V gene encodes CDR1 ENHRY and CDR2 SYGVKD. V lost 5 bases and J lost 1, with 20 bases in between. This CDR3 comprises 17 residues. Here the CDR3 DNA reads TGTGCCATCAGTACCGCAGGGTTTCCCTCGGGGAACACTGAAGCTTTCTTT. Amino acid sequence: CAISTAGFPSGNTEAFF.

In DNA, the CDR3 is TGCGCCAGCAGCCAAGAGTTCACTGAAGCTTTCTTT. As protein: CASSQEFTEAFF. The chain has TRBV4-1 and TRBJ1-1; no clear D. V was cut by 0 bases and J by 4 bases, with 3 bases left in between. Looked up from germline, CDR1 is MGHRA and CDR2 is YSYEKL. The CDR3 runs 12 residues.

This chain links TRBV28 with TRBJ1-4; D perhaps matches TRBD1 (5 bases). The CDR3 loop spans 11 amino acids. Germline V gene lookup returns CDR1 MDHEN and CDR2 SYDVKM. V lost 3 bases to trimming and J lost 11 bases, with 7 bases between them. CDR3 protein: CASSLEGKLFF. The CDR3 DNA sequence: TGTGCCAGCAGTTTGGAGGGGAAACTGTTTTTT.

The chain uses TRBV20-1 and TRBJ2-5; possible D gene TRBD1, 5 bases. The V end was cut by 6 bases, the J end by 2 bases, with 7 bases between. This CDR3 contains 11 residues. Germline loops: CDR1 DFQATT, CDR2 SNEGSKA (reference sequence). CDR3 residues: CSATGQETQYF. CDR3 coding DNA: TGCAGTGCCACAGGACAAGAGACCCAGTACTTC.

The chain has TRBV11-2 and TRBJ2-7; D call uncertain. Trimming stripped 2 bases from V and 5 bases from J, with 7 bases between. The CDR3 covers 12 residues. CDR1 and CDR2 (germline): SGHAT, FQNNGV. As DNA, the CDR3 is TGTGCCAGCAGCTTATTCCCCGACGAGCAGTACTTC. Protein product: CASSLFPDEQYF.

DNA for the CDR3: TGTGCCAGCAGTGGGACAACTTGGGCCGGGGAGCTGTTTTTT. Translation gives CASSGTTWAGELFF. The rearrangement links TRBV25-1 to TRBJ2-2, with D possibly TRBD1 on 5 matching bases. Germline V gene lookup returns CDR1 MGHDK and CDR2 SYGVNS. The V end was cut by 4 bases, the J end by 6 bases, with 12 bases between. The CDR3 covers 14 residues. The whole variable domain, remainder taken from reference TRBV25-1 and TRBJ2-2, is EADIYQTPRYLVIGTGKKITLECSQTMGHDKMYWYQQDPGMELHLIHYSYGVNSTEKGDLSSESTVSRIRTEHFPLTLESARPSHTSQYLCASSGTTWAGELFFGEGSRLTVL.

The V gene is TRBV5-5, the J gene TRBJ2-7; TRBD2 matches at 10 bases. The CDR3 length is 15 residues. Germline CDR1 SGHKS, CDR2 YYEKEE (reference sequence). V dropped 4 bases and J dropped 3; count of bases not matched to a gene: 7. Here the CDR3 reads CASSLTGTSDYEQYF. CDR3 in DNA: TGTGCCAGCAGCCTCACCGGGACTAGCGACTACGAGCAGTACTTC. Full variable domain (missing parts from reference TRBV5-5 and TRBJ2-7): DAGVTQSPTHLIKTRGQQVTLRCSPISGHKSVSWYQQVLGQGPQFIFQYYEKEERGRGNFPDRFSARQFPNYSSELNVNALLLGDSALYLCASSLTGTSDYEQYFGPGTRLTVT.

The rearrangement links TRBV5-5 to TRBJ1-5, with TRBD1 matching over 7 bases. The CDR3 runs 15 residues. The trim removed 4 bases at V and 5 bases at J, leaving 9 bases unmatched. The germline CDR1 and CDR2 sequences are SGHKS and YYEKEE (reference sequence). CDR3: CASSDPRGGDQPQHF. CDR3 sequence (DNA): TGTGCCAGCAGCGACCCCAGGGGGGGCGATCAGCCCCAGCATTTT.

V and J are TRBV7-3 and TRBJ1-1, with D maybe TRBD1 (5 bases). The germline CDR1 and CDR2 sequences are SGHTA and FQGTGA. The CDR3 is 13 residues long. V lost 6 bases and J 1 base, leaving 9 bases between the germline ends. The CDR3 nucleotides read TGTGCCAGCAGGTTGACAGCGAACACTGAAGCTTTCTTT. It yields the protein CASRLTANTEAFF. The complete variable domain, with remaining parts taken from reference TRBV7-3 and TRBJ1-1, reads GAGVSQTPSNKVTEKGKYVELRCDPISGHTALYWYRQSLGQGPEFLIYFQGTGAADDSGLPNDRFFAVRPEGSVSTLKIQRTERGDSAVYLCASRLTANTEAFFGQGTRLTVV.

V and J are TRBV2 and TRBJ1-2, with unresolved D. This CDR3 has 13 residues. V shed 2 bases and J shed 7 bases, with 11 bases lying between them. From germline, CDR1 is SNHLY and CDR2 FYNNEI. The CDR3 sequence: CASSERGWVGYTF. The CDR3 DNA reads TGTGCCAGCAGTGAACGAGGGTGGGTTGGCTACACCTTC.

The chain couples TRBV5-1 to TRBJ2-7; unclear D gene. The germline V gene has CDR1 SGHRS and CDR2 YFSETQ. V was pared by 4 bases and J by 7 bases, with 15 bases between. This CDR3 has 13 amino acids. This CDR3 is CASSAVGAYEQYF. The CDR3 nucleotides are TGCGCCAGCAGCGCCGTAGGTGCGTATGAGCAGTACTTC. Full variable domain (missing parts from reference TRBV5-1 and TRBJ2-7): KAGVTQTPRYLIKTRGQQVTLSCSPISGHRSVSWYQQTPGQGLQFLFEYFSETQRNKGNFPGRFSGRQFSNSRSEMNVSTLELGDSALYLCASSAVGAYEQYFGPGTRLTVT.

This sequence joins TRBV7-9 and TRBJ2-7; TRBD1 matches 8 bases. Germline CDR1 reads SEHNR; CDR2 reads FQNEAQ (reference sequence). With 1 base clipped from V and 3 bases from J, the junction kept 2 bases outside the gene matches. CDR3 length: 14 residues. For the CDR3, the DNA is TGTGCCAGCAGCTTAGGGGGGACAGGCTACGAGCAGTACTTC. Translated, it gives CASSLGGTGYEQYF.

The chain has TRBV5-1 and TRBJ2-3; 10 nucleotides line up with TRBD2. The CDR3 extends over 15 amino acids. CDR1 and CDR2 from the germline V gene are SGHRS and YFSETQ. V was clipped by 5 bases and J by 3 bases; unmatched bases: 6. In nucleotides, the CDR3 is TGCGCCAGCAGGGGAACTAGCGGGACTACAGATACGCAGTATTTT. Translation: CASRGTSGTTDTQYF.

This rearrangement joins TRBV4-1 to TRBJ2-7; D is undetermined. The CDR3 contains 14 residues. V dropped 5 bases and J dropped 3 bases, with 14 bases sitting between them. CDR1 is MGHRA and CDR2 is YSYEKL in the germline V gene. As DNA, the CDR3 is TGCGCCAGCAGCAGCTCCGACTTTGACTACGAGCAGTACTTC. Protein: CASSSSDFDYEQYF.